Shown below are 21 T cell receptor beta chains from a single sample sequenced in a study of post-analysis software for immune sequencing data. Their target antigens are unknown. Study outcomes and limitations: Five or six TRBV segments, including TRBV5-6, TRBV5-1 and TRBV20-1, were more frequent in patients than controls.

Unique molecular identifiers were built into the TCR beta cDNA libraries. MiXCR, run by TCRdb on the PCR reads, gives a single entry per CDR3 protein. The sample includes about 560,000 distinct CDR3 sequences, about 40% of them seen just once. Sequencing used blood. These receptors were taken from a girl aged 5 to 17 with multiple sclerosis.

The chain recombines TRBV29-1 with TRBJ2-7, with D perhaps TRBD2 (6 bases). Germline CDR1 reads SQVTM; CDR2 reads ANQGSEA. This CDR3 region has 12 residues. The V and J ends lost 4 bases and 2 bases respectively, with 9 bases between them. CDR3 loop: CSVAEGPYEQYF. CDR3 sequence (DNA): TGCAGCGTTGCGGAGGGTCCCTACGAGCAGTACTTC.

This CDR3 reads CSVEGQGSWATQYF. CDR3 nucleotide sequence: TGCAGCGTTGAAGGACAGGGATCCTGGGCTACGCAGTATTTT. The chain joins TRBV29-1 to TRBJ2-3, with 7 bases lining up with TRBD1. This CDR3 is 14 amino acids long. From germline, CDR1 is SQVTM and CDR2 ANQGSEA. The V gene end was trimmed by 1 base and the J gene end by 8 bases; junction bases not matched to a gene: 9.

The table lists this clonotype with a few counts. The CDR3 DNA follows: TGTGCCAGCAGTTGGCGGCGGGAGGGCGGGGAGACCCAGTACTTC. Amino acid sequence: CASSWRREGGETQYF. V and J are TRBV12-3 or TRBV12-4 and TRBJ2-5, with TRBD2 identical over 9 bases. Trimming removed 4 bases from V and 5 bases from J; junction bases left unmatched: 8. The CDR3 is 15 residues long.

This clonotype was seen once. The V and J genes are TRBV5-1 and TRBJ1-4; D unresolved. The germline V gene has CDR1 SGHRS and CDR2 YFSETQ. V was shortened by 0 bases and J by 8 bases, with 11 bases between the two germline ends. The length of the CDR3 is 14 residues. CDR3 amino acids: CASSLEGLREKLFF. The CDR3 region has the DNA TGCGCCAGCAGCTTGGAAGGGTTGCGGGAAAAACTGTTTTTT.

This rearrangement joins TRBV4-1 to TRBJ2-3; D possibly corresponds to TRBD2 (5 bases). Germline CDR1 reads MGHRA; CDR2 reads YSYEKL. V was cut by 6 bases and J by 3 bases, with 19 bases left in between. The CDR3 is made up of 16 amino acids. CDR3 DNA sequence: TGCGCCAGCAGTCGGTCTCCTAGCTCGGGAACAGATACGCAGTATTTT. This encodes CASSRSPSSGTDTQYF.

This chain links TRBV29-1 with TRBJ2-1; D not resolved. This CDR3 has 11 amino acids. Germline values: CDR1 SQVTM, CDR2 ANQGSEA. Trimming shortened V by 4 bases and J by 4 bases, and 5 bases separated the two germline ends. Written as DNA, the CDR3 is TGCAGCGTTGGAGGATACAATGAGCAGTTCTTC. Its protein is CSVGGYNEQFF.

The gene calls are TRBV5-1 and TRBJ2-1; 9 nucleotides line up with TRBD1. Trimming took 1 base from V and 9 from J; bases not matched to a gene: 8. The CDR3 is 15 residues long. Germline V CDR1 and CDR2: SGHRS, YFSETQ. CDR3 nucleotide sequence: TGCGCCAGCAGCTTGAGACAGGGGGGTTTGGGTGAGCAGTTCTTC. It yields the protein CASSLRQGGLGEQFF.

The chain links TRBV5-1 to TRBJ2-7, with a tentative D call TRBD1 (6 bases). Trimming took 1 base from V and 2 from J, leaving 13 bases between them. The CDR3 is 15 amino acids. In germline, CDR1 is SGHRS, CDR2 YFSETQ. CDR3: CASSLTAGETYEQYF. The CDR3, as DNA: TGCGCCAGCAGCTTGACGGCAGGGGAAACCTACGAGCAGTACTTC. The variable domain in full, completed from reference TRBV5-1 and TRBJ2-7, reads KAGVTQTPRYLIKTRGQQVTLSCSPISGHRSVSWYQQTPGQGLQFLFEYFSETQRNKGNFPGRFSGRQFSNSRSEMNVSTLELGDSALYLCASSLTAGETYEQYFGPGTRLTVT.

This clonotype appeared a few times. The chain is built from TRBV5-1 and TRBJ2-7; no clear D gene. The germline gives CDR1 SGHRS, CDR2 YFSETQ. V was clipped by 1 base and J by 1 base, with 9 bases between them. The length of the CDR3 is 14 residues. CDR3 nucleotide sequence: TGCGCCAGCAGCTTGTTAGACAAATCCTACGAGCAGTACTTC. Translating gives CASSLLDKSYEQYF.

The chain uses TRBV14 and TRBJ2-5, with a tentative D call TRBD2 (6 bases). Trimming stripped 4 bases from V and 2 bases from J, with 17 bases between. Germline V gene sequence: CDR1 SGHDN, CDR2 FVKESK. The CDR3 runs to 16 residues. CDR3 sequence reads: CASSLVDGGSQETQYF. The CDR3, as DNA: TGTGCCAGCAGCCTTGTCGACGGGGGTTCTCAAGAGACCCAGTACTTC.

This CDR3 is CASSEARDRVNEQFF. The CDR3 coding sequence is TGTGCCAGCAGTGAAGCTAGGGACAGGGTAAATGAGCAGTTCTTC. This sequence joins TRBV6-1 and TRBJ2-1; 9 bases fit TRBD1. With V trimmed by 0 bases and J by 7 bases, 4 bases remained unmatched. The CDR3 runs to 15 residues. The germline gives CDR1 MNHNS, CDR2 SASEGT.

About this clonotype: Its ends do not fully match the called genes, so a read error is possible. The chain employs TRBV4-1 and TRBJ1-6; D is ambiguous. The CDR3 runs 15 residues. Germline V gene data show CDR1 as MGHRA and CDR2 as YSYEKL. The CDR3 nucleotides are TGCGCCAGCAGCCAAGCCGGAGCCAGGAATTCACCCCCCCACTTT. Residues: CASSQAGARNSPPHF.

This chain links TRBV24-1 with TRBJ1-2; D is perhaps TRBD1 (5 bases). V shed 12 bases and J shed 2 bases, with 18 bases lying between them. The CDR3 runs 14 residues. Looked up from germline, CDR1 is KGHDR and CDR2 is SFDVKD. For the CDR3, the DNA is TGTGCCGTCCAACGAGGGGAGAACAACTATGGCTACACCTTC. Translation gives CAVQRGENNYGYTF.

The chain couples TRBV7-9 to TRBJ2-1, with D possibly matching TRBD2 (6 bases). V lost 1 base, J lost 9 bases, and 13 bases lay in between. The CDR3 has 14 amino acids. The germline V gene has CDR1 SEHNR and CDR2 FQNEAQ (reference sequence). This CDR3 reads CASSLVASGVEQFF. The DNA for the CDR3 is TGTGCCAGCAGCTTAGTAGCGTCGGGGGTTGAGCAGTTCTTC.

This clonotype was detected ten times or more. J is TRBJ2-7 and V is TRBV7-2; D is tentatively TRBD1 or TRBD2 (5 bases each). Germline V gene lookup returns CDR1 SGHTA and CDR2 FQGNSA. Trimming left V 3 bases short and J 0 bases short, with 24 bases between. This CDR3 has 19 amino acids. This CDR3 reads CASSFAGTPGFTGSYEQYF. The CDR3 DNA sequence: TGTGCCAGCAGCTTCGCCGGGACCCCCGGGTTTACGGGCTCCTACGAGCAGTACTTC. Complete variable domain (other parts from reference TRBV7-2 and TRBJ2-7): GAGVSQSPSNKVTEKGKDVELRCDPISGHTALYWYRQSLGQGLEFLIYFQGNSAPDKSGLPSDRFSAERTGGSVSTLTIQRTQQEDSAVYLCASSFAGTPGFTGSYEQYFGPGTRLTVT.

Only a few counts were recorded for this clonotype. This sequence joins TRBV2 and TRBJ2-7; TRBD1 is a possible D gene (6 bases). The CDR3 totals 12 residues. Germline V gene data show CDR1 as SNHLY and CDR2 as FYNNEI. Between the trimmed V and J ends, which lost 8 bases and 2 bases, there was a span of 10 bases. This CDR3 reads CASEGHTYEQYF. The CDR3 nucleotides read TGTGCCAGCGAGGGACACACCTACGAGCAGTACTTC.

In its sample, this clonotype was seen a few times. This sequence joins TRBV12-3 or TRBV12-4 and TRBJ2-1, with 7 nucleotides matching TRBD1. V lost 5 bases, J lost 8 bases, and 3 bases stayed unmatched. CDR3 length: 12 amino acids. The DNA of the CDR3 is TGTGCCAGCAGTCCACAGGGGCATGAGCAGTTCTTC. Translating it yields CASSPQGHEQFF.

V is TRBV6-5 and J is TRBJ1-1, with TRBD1 as a possible D gene (6 bases). The germline V gene has CDR1 MNHEY and CDR2 SVGAGI. This CDR3 region has 15 residues. V lost 5 bases and J 0 bases, leaving 13 bases between the germline ends. The CDR3, as DNA: TGTGCCAGCAGTGATACAGGGTTGGTGAACACTGAAGCTTTCTTT. Protein product: CASSDTGLVNTEAFF.

The chain recombines TRBV6-6 with TRBJ2-3, with 8 bases aligning to TRBD1. This CDR3 is built from 15 residues. Germline values: CDR1 MNHNY, CDR2 SVGAGI (reference sequence). V was clipped by 6 bases and J by 6 bases; unmatched bases: 11. CDR3 DNA sequence: TGTGCCAGCAGACTTGACAGGGGATCATCCGATACGCAGTATTTT. This sequence encodes CASRLDRGSSDTQYF.

A few counts support this clonotype. This sequence joins TRBV9 and TRBJ2-1; 8 bases are a match to TRBD2. CDR1 and CDR2 (germline): SGDLS, YYNGEE. V dropped 0 bases and J dropped 4; count of bases not matched to a gene: 9. CDR3 length: 17 amino acids. Written as DNA, the CDR3 is TGTGCCAGCAGCGTAGCTCTACTAGCGGAGGGGTACAATGAGCAGTTCTTC. As protein: CASSVALLAEGYNEQFF.

The chain combines TRBV29-1 with TRBJ2-5, with TRBD1 identical over 8 bases. V was clipped by 6 bases and J by 1 base; unmatched bases: 1. This CDR3 is built from 12 residues. Germline V lookup: CDR1 SQVTM, CDR2 ANQGSEA. CDR3 loop: CSVDRGQETQYF. The CDR3 region has the DNA TGCAGCGTCGACAGGGGCCAAGAGACCCAGTACTTC.